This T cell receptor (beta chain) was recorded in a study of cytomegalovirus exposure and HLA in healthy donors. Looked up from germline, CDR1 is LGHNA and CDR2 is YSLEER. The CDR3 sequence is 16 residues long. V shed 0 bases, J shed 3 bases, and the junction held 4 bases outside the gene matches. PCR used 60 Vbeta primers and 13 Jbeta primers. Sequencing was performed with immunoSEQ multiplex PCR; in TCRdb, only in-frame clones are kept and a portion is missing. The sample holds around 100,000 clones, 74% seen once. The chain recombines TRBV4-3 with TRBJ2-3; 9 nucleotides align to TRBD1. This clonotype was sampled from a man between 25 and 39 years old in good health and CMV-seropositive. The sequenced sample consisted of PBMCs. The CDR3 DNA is TGCGCCAGCAGCCAAGATGGCGGGACAGGGACAGATACGCAGTATTTT. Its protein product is CASSQDGGTGTDTQYF.